This TCR beta chain was sequenced for a study of response to subunit inactivated influenza vaccine. One entry per CDR3 protein, called by TCRdb with MiXCR from the RT-PCR reads. The sample lists 450,000 to 550,000 distinct CDR3 sequences, over 25% occurring once. This clonotype was seen repeatedly, ten times or more. Sequencing used CD4+ T cells sorted from PBMCs, obtained 4 to 6 days after vaccination. The receptor was isolated from a man over 45 who received an inactivated influenza vaccine.

CDR3 nucleotides: TGTGCCAGCAGTTTTGGGGGCGCAGCCAAAAACATTCAGTACTTC. This sequence encodes CASSFGGAAKNIQYF. V is TRBV12-3 or TRBV12-4 and J is TRBJ2-4; D perhaps matches TRBD1 (6 bases). This CDR3 region has 15 residues. V was shortened by 3 bases and J by 0 bases, with 9 bases between the two germline ends.